The text below deals with one T cell receptor beta chain. Its antigen remains unidentified. No quality values exist for individual bases; no much larger clone is one base distant. The data were obtained in a study of blood T cell repertoires in COVID-19 (dated by TCRdb to 2018 to 2021). For the study in its entirety: The collaborator samples originated in the United States, Italy and Spain and spanned the acute and convalescent phases of COVID-19. The prospective study material was composed of cDNA or gDNA derived from T cells, B-cell-depleted T cells, or PBMCs. Deeply sampled blood TCRbeta repertoires from subjects exposed to, actively infected with, or recovered from COVID-19 were included in the dataset. The repertoires were released in a freely available public database meant as a resource for research on the immune response to SARS-CoV-2. Samples came from the ongoing ImmuneRACE study (first 160 participants) plus 1,254 subjects from 6 global collaborators. The sample metadata nearly always contained a de-identified subject ID, COVID-19 status, age in years and sex. Where available, HLA class I and class II types were obtained from metadata supplied by the sample provider rather than from assay-based typing. Summary of the overall study and its limitations: The quantity of clinical and demographic metadata differed by source and by participant and was supplied without curation.

Collaborating institutions collected whole blood in K2EDTA tubes following their own protocols. Collaborator samples were shipped for TCRbeta analysis as frozen whole blood, isolated PBMCs, or DNA extracted from either sample type. The CDR3 starts with the cysteine, ends with the phenylalanine, and has 16 residues. The retained sequence is limited to the CDR3, 48 bases, with the frame set at the first base. CDR1 and CDR2 (SNHLY, FYNNEI) derive from the germline V gene. At the junction V is shortened by 8 bases and J by 0 bases, with 17 bases in between. TCRbeta CDR3 regions were amplified from genomic DNA by means of the immunoSEQ Assay, a bias-controlled multiplex PCR. In the authors' own workflow: The number of nucleated cells in each sample was estimated from the amplification of reference gene primers within the assay. Sequence reads were collapsed and filtered to measure the absolute abundance of every unique TCRbeta CDR3 rearrangement. Productive Simpson clonality was computed per sample as the square root of Simpson's diversity index over productive rearrangements. Not all clones reach the TCRdb copy of this immuneACCESS table, which keeps in-frame sequences only. Checked studies attribute under half of the gap to unresolved V genes and leave the rest unexplained. The D gene and trimming were derived from the DNA, and the V and J assignments and clone size from that table. This sample gives more than 50,000 clones in total; 65% to 85% of them show up just once. The ten biggest clones cover 43% of the sample.

Specimen: peripheral blood. The sequence was obtained from a man aged 65-85 years with active or convalescent COVID-19. This chain is built from TRBV2 and TRBJ1-5; the D gene is possibly TRBD1, with 5 bases matching. The DNA reads as follows: TGTGCCAGCCACCAGGGCAGGTCCTATAGCAATCAGCCCCAGCATTTT. The encoded protein is CASHQGRSYSNQPQHF.